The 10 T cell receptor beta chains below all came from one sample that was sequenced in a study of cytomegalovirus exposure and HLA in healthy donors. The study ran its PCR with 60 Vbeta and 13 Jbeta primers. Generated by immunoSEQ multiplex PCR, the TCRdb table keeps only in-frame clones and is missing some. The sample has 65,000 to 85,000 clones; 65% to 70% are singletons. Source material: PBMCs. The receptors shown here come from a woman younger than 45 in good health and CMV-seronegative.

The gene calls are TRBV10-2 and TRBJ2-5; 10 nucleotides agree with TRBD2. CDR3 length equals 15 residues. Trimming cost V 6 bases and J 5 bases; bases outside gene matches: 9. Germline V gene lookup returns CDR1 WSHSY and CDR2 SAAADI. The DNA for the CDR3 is TGCGCCAGCAGGGAGAGCGGGGGGGCCTGGGAGACCCAGTACTTC. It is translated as CASRESGGAWETQYF.

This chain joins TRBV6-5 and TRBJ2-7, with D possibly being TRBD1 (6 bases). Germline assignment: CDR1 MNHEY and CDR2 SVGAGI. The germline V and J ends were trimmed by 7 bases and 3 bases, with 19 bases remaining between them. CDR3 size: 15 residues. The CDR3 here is CASTQGAGAVYEQYF. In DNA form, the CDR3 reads TGTGCCAGCACCCAAGGGGCAGGGGCCGTCTACGAGCAGTACTTC.

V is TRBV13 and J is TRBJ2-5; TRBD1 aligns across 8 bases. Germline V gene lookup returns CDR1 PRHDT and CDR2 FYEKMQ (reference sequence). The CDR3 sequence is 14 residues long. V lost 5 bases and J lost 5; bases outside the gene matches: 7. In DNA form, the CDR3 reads TGTGCCAGCAGCGGACAGGGTAGAGGGGAGACCCAGTACTTC. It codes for CASSGQGRGETQYF.

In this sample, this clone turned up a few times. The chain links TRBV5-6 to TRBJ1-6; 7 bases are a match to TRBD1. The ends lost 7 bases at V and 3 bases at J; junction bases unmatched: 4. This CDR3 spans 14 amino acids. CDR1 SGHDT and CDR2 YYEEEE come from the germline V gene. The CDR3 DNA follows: TGTGCCAGCGGGCGGGACAGCTATAATTCACCCCTCCACTTT. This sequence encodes CASGRDSYNSPLHF.

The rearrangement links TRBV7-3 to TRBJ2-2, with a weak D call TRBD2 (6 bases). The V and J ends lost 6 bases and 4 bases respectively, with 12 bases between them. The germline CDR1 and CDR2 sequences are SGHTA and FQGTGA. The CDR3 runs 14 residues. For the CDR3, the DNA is TGTGCCAGCAGTCCCCGGGGGTTCACCGGGGAGCTGTTTTTT. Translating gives CASSPRGFTGELFF.

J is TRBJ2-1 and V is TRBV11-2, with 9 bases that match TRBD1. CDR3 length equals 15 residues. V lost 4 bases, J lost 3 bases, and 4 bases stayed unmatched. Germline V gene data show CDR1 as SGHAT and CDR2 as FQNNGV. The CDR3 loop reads CASSSDRGIYNEQFF. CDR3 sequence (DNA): TGTGCCAGCAGCTCCGACAGGGGGATCTACAATGAGCAGTTCTTC.

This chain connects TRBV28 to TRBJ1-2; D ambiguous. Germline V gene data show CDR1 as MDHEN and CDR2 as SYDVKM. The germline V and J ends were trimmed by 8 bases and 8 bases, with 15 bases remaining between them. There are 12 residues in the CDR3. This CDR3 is CASSNPGSGYTF. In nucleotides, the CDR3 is TGTGCCAGCTCTAACCCCGGGTCGGGCTACACCTTC.

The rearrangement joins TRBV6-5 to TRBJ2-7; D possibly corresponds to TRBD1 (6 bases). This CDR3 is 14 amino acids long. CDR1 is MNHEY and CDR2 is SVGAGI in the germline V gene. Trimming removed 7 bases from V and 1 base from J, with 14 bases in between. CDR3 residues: CASKPLGASYEQYF. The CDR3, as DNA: TGTGCCAGCAAACCCTTGGGGGCTTCCTACGAGCAGTACTTC.

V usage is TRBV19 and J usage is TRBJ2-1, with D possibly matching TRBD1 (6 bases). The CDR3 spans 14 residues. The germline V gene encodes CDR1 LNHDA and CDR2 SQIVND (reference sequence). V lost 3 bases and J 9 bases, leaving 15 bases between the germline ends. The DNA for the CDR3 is TGTGCCAGTAGTATTTTGGACAGTGGTAGTGAGCAGTTCTTC. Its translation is CASSILDSGSEQFF.

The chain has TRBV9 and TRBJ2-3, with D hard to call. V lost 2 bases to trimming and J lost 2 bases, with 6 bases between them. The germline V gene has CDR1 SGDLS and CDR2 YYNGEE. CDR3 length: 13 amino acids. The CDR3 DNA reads TGTGCCAGCAGCGTCCAGGTCACAGATACGCAGTATTTT. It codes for CASSVQVTDTQYF.